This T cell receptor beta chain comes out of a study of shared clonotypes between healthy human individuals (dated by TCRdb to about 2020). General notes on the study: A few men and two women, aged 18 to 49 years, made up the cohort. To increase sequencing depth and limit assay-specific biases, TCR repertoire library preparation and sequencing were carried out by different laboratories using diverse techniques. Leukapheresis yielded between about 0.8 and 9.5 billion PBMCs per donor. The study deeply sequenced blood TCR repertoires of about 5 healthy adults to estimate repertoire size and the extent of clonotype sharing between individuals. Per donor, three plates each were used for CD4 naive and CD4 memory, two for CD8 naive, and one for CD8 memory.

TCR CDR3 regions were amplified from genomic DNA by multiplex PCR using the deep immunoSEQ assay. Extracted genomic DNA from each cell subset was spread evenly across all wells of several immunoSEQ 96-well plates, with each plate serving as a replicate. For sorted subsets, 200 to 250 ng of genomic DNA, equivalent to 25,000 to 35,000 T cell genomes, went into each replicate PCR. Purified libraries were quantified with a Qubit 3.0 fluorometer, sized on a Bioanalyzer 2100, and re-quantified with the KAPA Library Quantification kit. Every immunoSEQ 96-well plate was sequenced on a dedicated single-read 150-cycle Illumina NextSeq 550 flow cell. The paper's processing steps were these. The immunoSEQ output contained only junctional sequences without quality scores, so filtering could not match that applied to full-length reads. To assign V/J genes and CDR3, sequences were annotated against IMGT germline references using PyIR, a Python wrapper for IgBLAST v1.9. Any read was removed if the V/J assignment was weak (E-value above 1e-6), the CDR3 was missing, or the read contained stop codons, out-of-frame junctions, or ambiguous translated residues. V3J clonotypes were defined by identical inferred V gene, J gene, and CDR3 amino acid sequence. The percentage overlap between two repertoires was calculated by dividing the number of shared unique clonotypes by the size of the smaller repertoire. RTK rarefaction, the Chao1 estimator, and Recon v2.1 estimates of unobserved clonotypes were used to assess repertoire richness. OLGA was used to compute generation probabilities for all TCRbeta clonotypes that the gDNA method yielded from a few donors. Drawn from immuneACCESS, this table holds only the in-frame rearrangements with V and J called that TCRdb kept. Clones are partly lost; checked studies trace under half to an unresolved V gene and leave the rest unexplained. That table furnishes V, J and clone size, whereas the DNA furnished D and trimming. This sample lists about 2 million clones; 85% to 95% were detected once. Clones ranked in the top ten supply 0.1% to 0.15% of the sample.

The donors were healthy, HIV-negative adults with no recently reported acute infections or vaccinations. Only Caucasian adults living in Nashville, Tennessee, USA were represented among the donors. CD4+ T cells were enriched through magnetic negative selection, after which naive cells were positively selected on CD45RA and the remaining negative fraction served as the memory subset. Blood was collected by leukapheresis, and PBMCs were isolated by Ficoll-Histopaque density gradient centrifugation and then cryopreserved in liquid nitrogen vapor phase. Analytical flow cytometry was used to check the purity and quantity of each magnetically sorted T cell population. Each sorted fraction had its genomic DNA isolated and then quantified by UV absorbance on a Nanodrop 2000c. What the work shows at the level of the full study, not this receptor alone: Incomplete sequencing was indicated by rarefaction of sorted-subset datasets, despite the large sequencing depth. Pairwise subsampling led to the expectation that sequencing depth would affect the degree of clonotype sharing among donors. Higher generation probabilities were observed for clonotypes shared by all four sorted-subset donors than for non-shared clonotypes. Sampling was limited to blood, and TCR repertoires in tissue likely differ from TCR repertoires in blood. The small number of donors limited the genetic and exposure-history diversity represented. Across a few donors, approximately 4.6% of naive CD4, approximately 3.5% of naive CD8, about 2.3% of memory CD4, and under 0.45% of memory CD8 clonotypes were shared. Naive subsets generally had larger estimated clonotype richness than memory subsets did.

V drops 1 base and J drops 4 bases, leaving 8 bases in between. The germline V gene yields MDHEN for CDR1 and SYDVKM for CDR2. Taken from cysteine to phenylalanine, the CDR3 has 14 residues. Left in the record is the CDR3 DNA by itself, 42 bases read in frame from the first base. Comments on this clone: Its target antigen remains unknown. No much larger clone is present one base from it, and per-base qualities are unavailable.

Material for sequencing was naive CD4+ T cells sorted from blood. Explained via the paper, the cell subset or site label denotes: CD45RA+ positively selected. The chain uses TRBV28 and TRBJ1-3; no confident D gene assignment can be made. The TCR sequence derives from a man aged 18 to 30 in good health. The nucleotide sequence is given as TGTGCCAGCAGTTTATCCCTGGGCGGAAACACCATATATTTT. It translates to CASSLSLGGNTIYF.